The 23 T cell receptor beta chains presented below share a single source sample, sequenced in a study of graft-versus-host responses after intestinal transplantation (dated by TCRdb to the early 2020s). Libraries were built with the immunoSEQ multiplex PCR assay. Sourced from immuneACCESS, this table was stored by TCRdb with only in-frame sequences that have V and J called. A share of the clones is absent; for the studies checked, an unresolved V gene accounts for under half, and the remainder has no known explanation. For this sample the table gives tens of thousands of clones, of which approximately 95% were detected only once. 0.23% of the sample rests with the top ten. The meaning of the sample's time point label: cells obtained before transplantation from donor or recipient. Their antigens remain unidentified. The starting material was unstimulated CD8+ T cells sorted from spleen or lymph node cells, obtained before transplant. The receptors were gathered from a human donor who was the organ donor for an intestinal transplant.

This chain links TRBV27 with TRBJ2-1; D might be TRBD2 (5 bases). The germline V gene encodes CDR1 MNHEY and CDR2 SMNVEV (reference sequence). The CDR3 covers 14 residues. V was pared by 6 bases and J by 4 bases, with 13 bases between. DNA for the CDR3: TGTGCCAGCAGGGACTCCCCATCTTACAATGAGCAGTTCTTC. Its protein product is CASRDSPSYNEQFF.

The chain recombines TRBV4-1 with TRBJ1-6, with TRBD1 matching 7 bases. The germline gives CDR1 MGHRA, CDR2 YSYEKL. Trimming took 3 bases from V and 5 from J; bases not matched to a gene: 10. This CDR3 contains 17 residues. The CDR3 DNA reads TGCGCCAGCAGCCACCCTGGACAGGCCATCAATAATTCACCCCTCCACTTT. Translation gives CASSHPGQAINNSPLHF.

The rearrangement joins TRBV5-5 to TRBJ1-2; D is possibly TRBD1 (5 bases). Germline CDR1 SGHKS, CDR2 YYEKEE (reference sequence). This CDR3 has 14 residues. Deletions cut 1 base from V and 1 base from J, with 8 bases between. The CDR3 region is CASSLTTVNYGYTF. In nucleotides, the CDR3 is TGTGCCAGCAGCTTGACGACAGTTAACTATGGCTACACCTTC.

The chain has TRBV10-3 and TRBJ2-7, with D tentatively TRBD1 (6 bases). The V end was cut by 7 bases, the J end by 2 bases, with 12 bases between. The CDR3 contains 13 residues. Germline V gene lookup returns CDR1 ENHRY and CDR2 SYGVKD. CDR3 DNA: TGTGCCATCAAGGACAGTGTTACCTACGAGCAGTACTTC. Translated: CAIKDSVTYEQYF.

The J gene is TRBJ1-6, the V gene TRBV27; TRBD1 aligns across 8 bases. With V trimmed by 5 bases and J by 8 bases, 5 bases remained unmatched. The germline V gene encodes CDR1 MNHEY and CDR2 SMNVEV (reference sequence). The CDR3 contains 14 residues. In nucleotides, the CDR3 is TGTGCCAGCAGTCCTAACAGGGGGGATTCACCCCTCCACTTT. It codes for CASSPNRGDSPLHF.

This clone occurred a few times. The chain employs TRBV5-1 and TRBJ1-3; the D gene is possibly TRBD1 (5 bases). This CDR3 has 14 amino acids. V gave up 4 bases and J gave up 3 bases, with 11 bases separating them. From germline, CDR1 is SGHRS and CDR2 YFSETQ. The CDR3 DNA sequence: TGCGCCAGCAGCCCCGACAGCCTTGGAAACACCATATATTTT. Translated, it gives CASSPDSLGNTIYF.

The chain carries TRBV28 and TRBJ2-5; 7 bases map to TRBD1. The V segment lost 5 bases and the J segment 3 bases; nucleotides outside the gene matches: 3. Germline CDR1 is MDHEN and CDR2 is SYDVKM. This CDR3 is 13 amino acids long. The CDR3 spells CASSRTGKETQYF. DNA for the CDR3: TGTGCCAGCAGTCGGACAGGCAAAGAGACCCAGTACTTC.

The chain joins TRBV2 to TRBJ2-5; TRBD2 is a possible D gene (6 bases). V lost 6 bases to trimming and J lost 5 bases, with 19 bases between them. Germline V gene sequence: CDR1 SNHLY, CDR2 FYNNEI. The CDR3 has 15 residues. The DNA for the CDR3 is TGTGCCAGCAGGGTATCCTCAGCGGGCAGGGAGACCCAGTACTTC. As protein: CASRVSSAGRETQYF.

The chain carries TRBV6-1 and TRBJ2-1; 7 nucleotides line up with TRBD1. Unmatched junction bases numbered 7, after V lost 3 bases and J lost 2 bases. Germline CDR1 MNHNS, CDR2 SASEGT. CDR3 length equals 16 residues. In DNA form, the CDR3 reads TGTGCCAGCAGTGACATACAGGGGCTACCCTACAATGAGCAGTTCTTC. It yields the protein CASSDIQGLPYNEQFF.

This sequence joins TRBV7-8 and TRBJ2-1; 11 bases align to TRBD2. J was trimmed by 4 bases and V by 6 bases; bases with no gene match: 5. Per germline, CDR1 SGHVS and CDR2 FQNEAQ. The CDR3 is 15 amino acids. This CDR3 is CASRETSGTYNEQFF. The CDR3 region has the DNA TGTGCCAGCAGGGAGACTAGCGGGACGTACAATGAGCAGTTCTTC.

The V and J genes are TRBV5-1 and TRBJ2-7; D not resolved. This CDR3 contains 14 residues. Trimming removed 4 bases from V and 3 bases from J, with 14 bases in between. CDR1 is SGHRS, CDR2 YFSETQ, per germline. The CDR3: CASSTEGFGYEQYF. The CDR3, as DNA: TGCGCCAGCAGCACGGAAGGGTTTGGCTACGAGCAGTACTTC.

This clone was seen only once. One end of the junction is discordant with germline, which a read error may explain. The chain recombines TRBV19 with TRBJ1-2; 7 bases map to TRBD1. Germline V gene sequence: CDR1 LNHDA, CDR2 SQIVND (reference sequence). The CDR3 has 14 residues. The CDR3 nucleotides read TGTGCCAGTAGTCCCAGGGGGGATAACTCTGGCTACACCTTC. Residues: CASSPRGDNSGYTF.

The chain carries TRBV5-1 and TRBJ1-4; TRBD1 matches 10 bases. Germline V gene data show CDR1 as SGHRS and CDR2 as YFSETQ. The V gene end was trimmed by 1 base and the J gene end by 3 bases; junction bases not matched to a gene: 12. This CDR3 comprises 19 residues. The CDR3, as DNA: TGCGCCAGCAGCTTGCACCCCGGGACAGGGGTCGTAGCTAATGAAAAACTGTTTTTT. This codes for CASSLHPGTGVVANEKLFF.

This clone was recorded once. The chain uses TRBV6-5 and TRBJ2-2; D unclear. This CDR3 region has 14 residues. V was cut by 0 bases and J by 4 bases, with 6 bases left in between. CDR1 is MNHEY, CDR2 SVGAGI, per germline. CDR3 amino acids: CASSYSLGTGELFF. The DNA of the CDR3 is TGTGCCAGCAGTTACTCCCTTGGCACCGGGGAGCTGTTTTTT.

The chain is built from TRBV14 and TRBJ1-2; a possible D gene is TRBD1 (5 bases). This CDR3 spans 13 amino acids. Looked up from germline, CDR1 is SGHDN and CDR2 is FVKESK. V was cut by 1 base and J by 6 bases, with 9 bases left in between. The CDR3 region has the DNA TGTGCCAGCAGCCAAGGAGGAGGGGATGGCTACACCTTC. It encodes CASSQGGGDGYTF.

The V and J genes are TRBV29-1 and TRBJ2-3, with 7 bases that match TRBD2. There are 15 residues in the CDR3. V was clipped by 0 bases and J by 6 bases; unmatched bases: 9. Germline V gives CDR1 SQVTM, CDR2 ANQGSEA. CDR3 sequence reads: CSVEENSGVVDTQYF. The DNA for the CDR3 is TGCAGCGTTGAAGAAAACAGCGGGGTAGTTGATACGCAGTATTTT.

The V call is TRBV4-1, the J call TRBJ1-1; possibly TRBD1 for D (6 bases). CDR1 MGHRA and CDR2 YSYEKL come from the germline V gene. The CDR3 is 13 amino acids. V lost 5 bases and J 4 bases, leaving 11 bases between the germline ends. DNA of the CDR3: TGCGCCAGCAGCGAGGGGGGGCTCACTGAAGCTTTCTTT. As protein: CASSEGGLTEAFF.

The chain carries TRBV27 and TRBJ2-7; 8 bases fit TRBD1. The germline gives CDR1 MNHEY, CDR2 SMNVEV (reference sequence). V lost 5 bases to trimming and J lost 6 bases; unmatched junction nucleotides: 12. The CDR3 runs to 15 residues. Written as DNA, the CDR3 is TGTGCCAGCAGTCCACCGGGACAGGCAATCCTCGAGCAGTACTTC. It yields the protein CASSPPGQAILEQYF.

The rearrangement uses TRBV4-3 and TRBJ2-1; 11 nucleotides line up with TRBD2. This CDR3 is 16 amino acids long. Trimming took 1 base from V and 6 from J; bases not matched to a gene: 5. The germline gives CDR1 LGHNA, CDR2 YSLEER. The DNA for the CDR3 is TGCGCCAGCAGCCAAGTGGATAGCGGGGGGGCCAATGAGCAGTTCTTC. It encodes CASSQVDSGGANEQFF.

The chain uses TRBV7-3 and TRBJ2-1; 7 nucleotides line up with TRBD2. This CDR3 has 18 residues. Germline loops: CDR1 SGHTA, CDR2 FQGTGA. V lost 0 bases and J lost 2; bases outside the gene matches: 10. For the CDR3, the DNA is TGTGCCAGCAGCTTAACAAGCGGGGCAGATCCACCCTACAATGAGCAGTTCTTC. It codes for CASSLTSGADPPYNEQFF.

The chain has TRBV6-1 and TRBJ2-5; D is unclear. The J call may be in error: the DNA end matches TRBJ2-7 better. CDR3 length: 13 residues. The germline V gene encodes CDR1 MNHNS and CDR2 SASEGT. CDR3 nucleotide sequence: TGTGCCAGCAGTGAAGCGCCTCCCTACGAGCAGTACTTC. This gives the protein CASSEAPPYEQYF.

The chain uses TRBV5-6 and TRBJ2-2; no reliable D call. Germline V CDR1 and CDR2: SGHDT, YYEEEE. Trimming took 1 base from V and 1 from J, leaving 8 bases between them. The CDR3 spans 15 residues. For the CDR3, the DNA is TGTGCCAGCAGCTTGAACTACATGAACACCGGGGAGCTGTTTTTT. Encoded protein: CASSLNYMNTGELFF.

CDR3 loop: CASSEWFGDINSPLHF. In DNA, the CDR3 is TGTGCCAGCAGTGAATGGTTCGGGGACATTAATTCACCCCTCCACTTT. The rearrangement links TRBV2 to TRBJ1-6; weak D call: TRBD1 (6 bases). The V end lost 2 bases, the J end lost 6 bases, and 14 bases lay between the germline ends. Germline lookup yields CDR1 SNHLY and CDR2 FYNNEI. CDR3 length: 16 residues. Drawing the rest from reference TRBV2 and TRBJ1-6, the complete variable domain is EPEVTQTPSHQVTQMGQEVILRCVPISNHLYFYWYRQILGQKVEFLVSFYNNEISEKSEIFDDQFSVERPDGSNFTLKIRSTKLEDSAMYFCASSEWFGDINSPLHFGNGTRLTVT.